What follows are 16 T cell receptor beta chains derived from one specimen sequenced in a study of blood T cell repertoires in COVID-19. The protocol was immunoSEQ multiplex PCR, while the TCRdb copy is restricted to in-frame clones and leaves out a portion. Of 300,000 to 400,000 clones in the sample, around 87% were seen once. The sequenced sample was peripheral blood. The receptors originated from a human donor in a cohort sampled during active COVID-19.

The V gene is TRBV9, the J gene TRBJ2-7; 9 bases map to TRBD2. Per germline, CDR1 SGDLS and CDR2 YYNGEE. CDR3 size: 15 residues. V gave up 4 bases and J gave up 0 bases; unmatched junction bases: 5. CDR3 residues: CASSPAGGSSYEQYF. CDR3 nucleotides: TGTGCCAGCAGCCCAGCGGGGGGCAGCTCCTACGAGCAGTACTTC.

The CDR3 coding sequence is TGTGCCAGCAGTGAAAGCCATGAAAGGACAGGCCAGCCCCAGCATTTT. As protein: CASSESHERTGQPQHF. V and J are TRBV6-1 and TRBJ1-5; 7 positions agree with TRBD1. The CDR3 is made up of 16 amino acids. CDR1 MNHNS and CDR2 SASEGT come from the germline V gene. Losses at the gene ends were 2 bases for V and 7 bases for J; bases not matched to a gene: 11.

The J gene is TRBJ1-2, the V gene TRBV10-3; D call uncertain. The CDR3 is made up of 11 amino acids. Germline CDR1 and CDR2: ENHRY and SYGVKD. Trimming pared 3 bases from V and 6 bases from J, leaving 5 bases between. CDR3 sequence (DNA): TGTGCCATCAGTGACGGTGATGGCTACACCTTC. Translating gives CAISDGDGYTF.

J is TRBJ1-2 and V is TRBV30, with D possibly TRBD1 on 5 matching bases. This CDR3 comprises 13 residues. Germline V gives CDR1 GTSNPN, CDR2 SVGIG (reference sequence). Deletions cut 0 bases from V and 8 bases from J, with 13 bases between. CDR3 DNA sequence: TGTGCCTGGAGTGTACTGGGCAGGGTAGGCTACACCTTC. Translated: CAWSVLGRVGYTF. The full variable domain, in which reference TRBV30 and TRBJ1-2 provide the parts outside the CDR3, is SQTIHQWPATLVQPVGSPLSLECTVEGTSNPNLYWYRQAAGRGLQLLFYSVGIGQISSEVPQNLSASRPQDRQFILSSKKLLLSDSGFYLCAWSVLGRVGYTFGSGTRLTVV.

The rearrangement links TRBV30 to TRBJ2-1, with a possible D match to TRBD2 (7 bases). The CDR3 covers 15 residues. Germline loops: CDR1 GTSNPN, CDR2 SVGIG (reference sequence). Trimming removed 4 bases at V and 13 bases at J, with 26 bases between. The CDR3 loop reads CAWKRTSSSTGGQFF. Here the CDR3 DNA reads TGTGCCTGGAAGCGGACTAGTTCTTCGACGGGGGGCCAGTTCTTC. Together with reference TRBV30 and TRBJ2-1, the CDR3 gives the full variable domain: SQTIHQWPATLVQPVGSPLSLECTVEGTSNPNLYWYRQAAGRGLQLLFYSVGIGQISSEVPQNLSASRPQDRQFILSSKKLLLSDSGFYLCAWKRTSSSTGGQFFGPGTRLTVL.

This chain links TRBV2 with TRBJ2-1; tentatively, D is TRBD2 (6 bases). Germline V gene sequence: CDR1 SNHLY, CDR2 FYNNEI. Trimming cost V 3 bases and J 5 bases, with 14 bases left between them. The CDR3 runs to 15 residues. The CDR3 here is CASSELEVADNEQFF. Here the CDR3 DNA reads TGTGCCAGCAGTGAGCTGGAGGTAGCGGACAATGAGCAGTTCTTC.

The V gene is TRBV5-1, the J gene TRBJ1-2; perhaps TRBD1 as D (6 bases). Between the trimmed V and J ends, which lost 3 bases and 0 bases, there was a span of 9 bases. The germline V gene encodes CDR1 SGHRS and CDR2 YFSETQ. The CDR3 is 14 residues long. The CDR3 DNA reads TGCGCCAGCAGCTGGGGACAAGCTAACTATGGCTACACCTTC. Amino acid sequence: CASSWGQANYGYTF.

V is TRBV7-8 and J is TRBJ2-7; 7 bases match TRBD2. The junction had 12 bases not matched to a gene; V was cut back by 1 base and J by 3 bases. Germline V CDR1 and CDR2: SGHVS, FQNEAQ. This CDR3 has 17 amino acids. The CDR3 loop is CASSLGGGLPLIYEQYF. For the CDR3, the DNA is TGTGCCAGCAGCTTAGGGGGGGGACTACCACTAATCTACGAGCAGTACTTC. Together with reference TRBV7-8 and TRBJ2-7, the CDR3 gives the full variable domain: GAGVSQSPRYKVAKRGQDVALRCDPISGHVSLFWYQQALGQGPEFLTYFQNEAQLDKSGLPSDRFFAERPEGSVSTLKIQRTQQEDSAVYLCASSLGGGLPLIYEQYFGPGTRLTVT.

The chain joins TRBV6-5 to TRBJ2-7; weak D call: TRBD2 (6 bases). CDR3 length equals 15 residues. The germline CDR1 and CDR2 sequences are MNHEY and SVGAGI. Trimming took 5 bases from V and 4 from J, leaving 18 bases between them. The CDR3 is CASSRRGGQEYEQYF. CDR3 DNA: TGTGCCAGCAGTCGGCGTGGAGGGCAGGAGTACGAGCAGTACTTC.

The chain recombines TRBV2 with TRBJ1-5; 8 bases fit TRBD1. The CDR3 spans 14 residues. The trim removed 5 bases at V and 7 bases at J, leaving 7 bases unmatched. CDR1 and CDR2 from the germline V gene are SNHLY and FYNNEI. CDR3 bases: TGTGCCAGCAGTCCCGGACAGGGCTGGCAGCCCCAGCATTTT. Amino acid sequence: CASSPGQGWQPQHF.

The chain joins TRBV19 to TRBJ1-1; unclear D gene. Germline CDR1 LNHDA, CDR2 SQIVND (reference sequence). V was shortened by 3 bases and J by 5 bases, with 7 bases between the two germline ends. This CDR3 has 12 residues. This chain's CDR3 is CASSMEDTEAFF. In nucleotides, the CDR3 is TGTGCCAGTAGTATGGAGGATACTGAAGCTTTCTTT.

This chain uses TRBV14 with TRBJ1-1; D gene uncertain. The CDR3 covers 14 residues. Germline CDR1 and CDR2: SGHDN and FVKESK. The germline V and J ends were trimmed by 4 bases and 1 base, with 10 bases remaining between them. The CDR3 region is CASSLRSWNTEAFF. The CDR3 nucleotides are TGTGCCAGCAGCCTGAGGAGCTGGAACACTGAAGCTTTCTTT. Based on the CDR3 plus reference TRBV14 and TRBJ1-1, the full variable domain is EAGVTQFPSHSVIEKGQTVTLRCDPISGHDNLYWYRRVMGKEIKFLLHFVKESKQDESGMPNNRFLAERTGGTYSTLKVQPAELEDSGVYFCASSLRSWNTEAFFGQGTRLTVV.

The J gene is TRBJ2-7, the V gene TRBV12-3 or TRBV12-4; D is perhaps TRBD1 (6 bases). V dropped 2 bases and J dropped 6 bases, with 11 bases sitting between them. The CDR3 has 13 amino acids. The CDR3 loop is CASSLRSGAEQYF. CDR3 DNA: TGTGCCAGCAGTTTACGGTCAGGGGCCGAGCAGTACTTC.

The V gene is TRBV29-1, the J gene TRBJ2-7; 8 bases fit TRBD1. Per the germline V gene, CDR1 is SQVTM and CDR2 is ANQGSEA. The CDR3 runs to 13 residues. Trimming at V came to 5 bases and at J to 2 bases, leaving 5 bases not matched to a gene. The CDR3 spells CSVLQGEPYEQYF. CDR3 sequence (DNA): TGCAGCGTTCTACAGGGGGAACCCTACGAGCAGTACTTC.

This chain connects TRBV5-4 to TRBJ2-6; D may be TRBD1 (5 bases). Germline loops: CDR1 SGHNT, CDR2 YYREEE (reference sequence). V lost 3 bases and J lost 1, with 17 bases in between. The CDR3 has 18 residues. Here the CDR3 reads CASSSGDRLRSGANVLTF. The CDR3 DNA sequence: TGTGCCAGCAGCTCGGGCGACAGATTGAGATCTGGGGCCAACGTCCTGACTTTC.

V is TRBV3-1 (or the pseudogene TRBV3-2) and J is TRBJ2-6; D not certain. CDR3 length equals 16 residues. V lost 1 base and J lost 2, with 9 bases in between. Germline V CDR1 and CDR2: LGHDT, YNNKEL (reference sequence). CDR3 amino acids: CASSQGAVAGANVLTF. The CDR3 DNA sequence: TGTGCCAGCAGCCAAGGTGCGGTAGCTGGGGCCAACGTCCTGACTTTC.